The entry below gives a single T cell receptor (beta chain) sequence along with its context. A clone one base away is much larger, so this may be a read error. This CDR3 has 16 amino acids. This specimen comes from a study of tumor and adjacent non-tumor tissue in lung cancer. Study-level information: Histology: around 13 adenocarcinoma, a couple of squamous cell carcinoma, 1 small cell lung cancer.

The library came from three nested PCR rounds adapted from ARM-PCR protocols. Each CDR3 protein gets one entry after TCRdb re-called the multiplex PCR reads with MiXCR. The sample has tens of thousands of distinct CDR3 sequences, less than 75% seen once. RNA was extracted from bulk tissue without any cell sorting. More than 3 cm separated this lung sample from the edge of the tumor. The TCR was taken from a woman between 45 and 60 years old with non-small cell lung cancer. Sequenced input: distant non-tumor lung tissue. The chain recombines TRBV12-3 or TRBV12-4 with TRBJ2-1; weak D call: TRBD2 (6 bases). The CDR3 DNA sequence: TGTACCAGCAGTTTTGTGGGAGGCCTAAACTACAATGAGCAGTTCTTC. Translating gives CTSSFVGGLNYNEQFF.